Presented here are 21 T cell receptor beta chains from one specimen sequenced in a study of vaccination effects on CD4 cells after COVID-19. Antigen-specific CD4+ T cells were expanded (with viral peptide pools) by the ViraFEST assay ahead of sequencing. A 10-day culture period preceded the isolation of CD4+ T cells. None of these healthy vaccinees had been infected with SARS-CoV-2 before vaccination. These receptors lack a known antigen. Generated by immunoSEQ multiplex PCR, the TCRdb table keeps only in-frame clones and is missing some. The sample lists about 63,000 clones; over 70% were seen once. The sample in question was CD4+ T cells from PBMCs cultured with HCoV-OC43 spike peptides, obtained before COVID-19 vaccination. As to subset: HCoV-OC43 spike overlapping peptide pool stimulation. The source is a human donor who received a COVID-19 vaccine.

The CDR3 DNA sequence: TGTGCCAGCAGTTACCGCCAGGACGTCCCCGACTATGGCTACACCTTC. It encodes CASSYRQDVPDYGYTF. The gene calls are TRBV6-2 or TRBV6-3 and TRBJ1-2; D remains ambiguous. From germline, CDR1 is MNHEY and CDR2 SVGEGT. This CDR3 spans 16 amino acids. Trimming removed 2 bases at V and 3 bases at J, with 16 bases between.

The gene calls are TRBV7-2 and TRBJ2-1, with 11 positions matching TRBD2. Unmatched junction bases numbered 4, after V lost 0 bases and J lost 9 bases. Germline V gene data show CDR1 as SGHTA and CDR2 as FQGNSA. The CDR3 has 15 residues. The CDR3 sequence: CASSLASGGAFEQFF. CDR3 coding DNA: TGTGCCAGCAGCTTAGCTAGCGGGGGGGCTTTTGAGCAGTTCTTC.

J is TRBJ2-5 and V is TRBV24-1, with D possibly matching TRBD2 (5 bases). Germline CDR1 and CDR2: KGHDR and SFDVKD. Trimming pared 4 bases from V and 7 bases from J, leaving 21 bases between. The CDR3 sequence is 16 residues long. The CDR3 loop reads CATSDPTESPGWTQYF. In nucleotides, the CDR3 is TGTGCCACCAGTGACCCGACCGAGTCCCCGGGGTGGACCCAGTACTTC.

The chain uses TRBV6-5 and TRBJ1-6; D might be TRBD1 (6 bases). CDR1 MNHEY and CDR2 SVGAGI come from the germline V gene. V shed 10 bases and J shed 7 bases, with 17 bases lying between them. The CDR3 covers 14 residues. CDR3 DNA: TGTGCCACGGTTAGAGGGGGAGGAAATTCACCCCTCCACTTT. It encodes CATVRGGGNSPLHF.

V is TRBV18 and J is TRBJ2-5, with D hard to call. CDR3 length equals 14 residues. Germline CDR1 and CDR2: KGHSH and LQKENI. The V end was cut by 2 bases, the J end by 4 bases, with 11 bases between. CDR3 region: CASSPDVGPETQYF. The CDR3 DNA follows: TGTGCCAGCTCACCAGATGTAGGCCCAGAGACCCAGTACTTC. Combining the CDR3 with reference TRBV18 and TRBJ2-5 gives the whole variable domain NAGVMQNPRHLVRRRGQEARLRCSPMKGHSHVYWYRQLPEEGLKFMVYLQKENIIDESGMPKERFSAEFPKEGPSILRIQQVVRGDSAAYFCASSPDVGPETQYFGPGTRLLVL.

This sequence joins TRBV5-4 and TRBJ2-1, with D perhaps matching TRBD1 (6 bases). The CDR3 runs to 13 residues. Looked up from germline, CDR1 is SGHNT and CDR2 is YYREEE (reference sequence). V lost 3 bases, J lost 8 bases, and 12 bases lay in between. CDR3 sequence: CASSSRQAHEQFF. In nucleotides, the CDR3 is TGTGCCAGCAGCTCACGACAGGCACATGAGCAGTTCTTC. Variable domain in full (rest from reference TRBV5-4 and TRBJ2-1): ETGVTQSPTHLIKTRGQQVTLRCSSQSGHNTVSWYQQALGQGPQFIFQYYREEENGRGNFPPRFSGLQFPNYSSELNVNALELDDSALYLCASSSRQAHEQFFGPGTRLTVL.

V and J are TRBV7-8 and TRBJ1-6; D unclear. CDR3 length: 12 amino acids. Trimming cost V 3 bases and J 7 bases, with 4 bases left between them. The V gene's germline CDR1 is SGHVS and CDR2 FQNEAQ. The CDR3 region has the DNA TGTGCCAGCAGCTTCCCAAATTCACCCCTCCACTTT. Its translation: CASSFPNSPLHF.

The chain combines TRBV3-1 (or the pseudogene TRBV3-2) with TRBJ2-6; D remains unclear. Germline V lookup: CDR1 LGHDT, CDR2 YNNKEL (reference sequence). Trimming took 0 bases from V and 1 from J, leaving 19 bases between them. The CDR3 loop spans 20 amino acids. The CDR3 protein is CASSQDRRPNVFSGANVLTF. The CDR3 region has the DNA TGTGCCAGCAGCCAAGATCGGCGGCCAAACGTATTTTCTGGGGCCAACGTCCTGACTTTC.

The chain links TRBV19 to TRBJ2-5; TRBD1 is a possible D gene (6 bases). Trimming cost V 1 base and J 4 bases, with 10 bases left between them. CDR1 is LNHDA and CDR2 is SQIVND in the germline V gene (reference sequence). This CDR3 contains 14 residues. CDR3 sequence reads: CASSIGQGPETQYF. The CDR3 DNA sequence: TGTGCCAGTAGTATAGGTCAGGGGCCAGAGACCCAGTACTTC.

This clone has a single count. This sequence joins TRBV24-1 and TRBJ1-3; possibly TRBD1 for D (6 bases). This CDR3 spans 15 amino acids. The V end was cut by 0 bases, the J end by 7 bases, with 12 bases between. From germline, CDR1 is KGHDR and CDR2 SFDVKD. CDR3 loop: CATSDLGDRSNTIYF. The CDR3 DNA sequence: TGTGCCACCAGTGATTTGGGAGACAGGAGTAACACCATATATTTT.

The CDR3 region is CASSSPSSGERPGELFF. The CDR3 nucleotides read TGTGCCAGCAGCTCCCCGTCTAGCGGGGAGAGGCCCGGGGAGCTGTTTTTT. The V and J genes are TRBV9 and TRBJ2-2, with 9 bases aligning to TRBD2. The germline CDR1 and CDR2 sequences are SGDLS and YYNGEE. This CDR3 is 17 amino acids long. The V gene end was trimmed by 4 bases and the J gene end by 6 bases; junction bases not matched to a gene: 13.

This chain joins TRBV18 and TRBJ1-6; the D is unclear. V was cut by 2 bases and J by 5 bases, with 7 bases left in between. Germline CDR1 is KGHSH and CDR2 is LQKENI. The CDR3 covers 14 residues. As DNA, the CDR3 is TGTGCCAGCTCACCATTGGGAAATAATTCACCCCTCCACTTT. Amino acids: CASSPLGNNSPLHF.

This rearrangement joins TRBV18 to TRBJ1-1; a weak D match, TRBD1 (5 bases). Germline values: CDR1 KGHSH, CDR2 LQKENI. The CDR3 has 16 residues. Trimming cost V 3 bases and J 2 bases, with 16 bases left between them. The CDR3 here is CASSPLSPRGNTEAFF. For the CDR3, the DNA is TGTGCCAGCTCACCCCTCTCGCCGAGGGGAAACACTGAAGCTTTCTTT.

CDR3: CASSQVKTNNSPLHF. In nucleotides, the CDR3 is TGTGCCAGCAGCCAAGTGAAGACTAATAATTCACCCCTCCACTTT. The V gene is TRBV14, the J gene TRBJ1-6; D unresolved. This CDR3 has 15 amino acids. The V end lost 1 base, the J end lost 5 bases, and 9 bases lay between the germline ends. The germline V gene has CDR1 SGHDN and CDR2 FVKESK.

V is TRBV4-1 and J is TRBJ1-4, with TRBD1 as a possible D gene (6 bases). The CDR3 runs 18 residues. V shed 3 bases and J shed 6 bases, with 23 bases lying between them. Germline CDR1 is MGHRA and CDR2 is YSYEKL. The CDR3, as DNA: TGCGCCAGCAGCCACCCCCCAGGGGCACGGGGATCATATGAAAAACTGTTTTTT. Residues: CASSHPPGARGSYEKLFF.

The sample holds a few counts of this clone. This chain connects TRBV4-1 to TRBJ2-3; D is undetermined. This CDR3 has 16 amino acids. Germline CDR1 MGHRA, CDR2 YSYEKL. The V gene lost 5 bases and the J gene lost 1 base, with 16 bases spanning the gap. CDR3 sequence reads: CASSVSNTRGTDTQYF. The CDR3 nucleotides are TGCGCCAGCAGCGTAAGCAACACGAGAGGCACAGATACGCAGTATTTT.

The chain uses TRBV7-2 and TRBJ1-4, with a weak D call TRBD1 (5 bases). V was clipped by 5 bases and J by 3 bases, with 13 bases between them. This CDR3 is 15 amino acids long. Germline lookup yields CDR1 SGHTA and CDR2 FQGNSA. The CDR3 sequence: CASSLQGSANEKLFF. The CDR3 bases are TGTGCCAGCAGCCTTCAGGGTAGCGCTAATGAAAAACTGTTTTTT.

The rearrangement uses TRBV24-1 and TRBJ2-2; the D call may be TRBD1 or TRBD2 (5 bases each). The CDR3 length is 14 residues. V lost 10 bases to trimming and J lost 1 base, with 12 bases between them. Germline V gene lookup returns CDR1 KGHDR and CDR2 SFDVKD. The CDR3 region has the DNA TGTGCCACAAGCGGACAACTGAACACCGGGGAGCTGTTTTTT. Translating it yields CATSGQLNTGELFF.

This clone came up a few times. The J gene is TRBJ2-1, the V gene TRBV3-1 (or the pseudogene TRBV3-2); 11 bases match TRBD2. Germline V CDR1 and CDR2: LGHDT, YNNKEL (reference sequence). Trimming at V came to 7 bases and at J to 7 bases, leaving 6 bases not matched to a gene. The CDR3 has 14 amino acids. CDR3 DNA sequence: TGTGCCAGCACCGTAGCGGGGGGGGAGAATGAGCAGTTCTTC. Translated: CASTVAGGENEQFF.

This clone showed up just a few times. The same CDR3 arises from other DNA sequences in this sample as well. V is TRBV27 and J is TRBJ2-2; 10 bases fit TRBD1. After removal of 2 bases from V and 4 bases from J, the junction contained 4 bases not matched to a gene. Looked up from germline, CDR1 is MNHEY and CDR2 is SMNVEV (reference sequence). This CDR3 has 16 amino acids. The chain's CDR3 is CASSLRDRGSTGELFF. The CDR3 coding sequence is TGTGCCAGCAGTTTACGGGACAGGGGTAGCACCGGGGAGCTGTTTTTT.

The CDR3 DNA reads as TGTGCCTGGAGTGTACTACTAGCGGGCGTCTACAATGAGCAGTTCTTC. Translated: CAWSVLLAGVYNEQFF. This chain connects TRBV30 to TRBJ2-1; TRBD2 matches at 9 bases. Per the germline V gene, CDR1 is GTSNPN and CDR2 is SVGIG (reference sequence). The CDR3 totals 16 residues. The J segment lost 3 bases and the V segment lost 0 bases, leaving 6 bases of the junction unmatched.